In its sample, the clone carrying this T cell receptor beta chain was seen many times. There were TCR beta CDR3 regions amplified from RNA transcripts. A first-round RT-PCR of the TCR CDR3 used the HTBI primer set. MiXCR, applied by TCRdb to the multiplex PCR reads, yields one record per CDR3 protein. There are about 300,000 distinct CDR3 sequences in the sample; 13% occur only once, and about 8% lies in the top ten. This entry is derived from a study of T cells in Graves' hyperthyroidism and ophthalmopathy. At the level of the study: Any treatment followed the collection of peripheral blood at initial diagnosis.

Exclusion followed for patients with uncontrolled infection, other autoimmune disease, pregnancy or lactation. The V gene's germline CDR1 is DFQATT and CDR2 SNEGSKA (reference sequence). The CDR3 contains 15 residues. V lost 1 base to trimming and J lost 5 bases; unmatched junction nucleotides: 5. The sequence was obtained from a young woman with Graves' hyperthyroidism that later progressed to Graves' ophthalmopathy. The V and J genes are TRBV20-1 and TRBJ2-1, with TRBD2 identical over 10 bases. Source material: blood. The CDR3 region is CSARVGSGRNNEQFF. CDR3 nucleotides: TGCAGTGCTAGAGTGGGTAGCGGGAGGAACAATGAGCAGTTCTTC.